The clone carrying this TCR beta chain occurred a few times. Its target is not known. This sample was included in a study of cytomegalovirus exposure and HLA in healthy donors. This PCR relied on a set of 60 Vbeta primers and 13 Jbeta primers. Generated by immunoSEQ multiplex PCR, the TCRdb table keeps only in-frame clones and is missing some. The sample has hundreds of thousands of clones; approximately 82% are singletons. General observations from the study: Researchers reportedly found TCR beta sequences accurately predicted most subjects' HLA-A and HLA-B alleles. Most TCR sequences were uncommon, yet certain public TCRs appeared in many donors. It was reportedly the case that the classifier diagnosed cytomegalovirus status with high specificity and sensitivity.

The receptor comes from a woman aged 40 to 50 in good health and CMV-seronegative. Sequencing input: PBMCs.

The CDR3 nucleotides read TGTGCCAGCAGGCAAACAGGGTGGGGTTCACCCCTCCACTTT. Encoded protein: CASRQTGWGSPLHF. This chain connects TRBV6-5 to TRBJ1-6, with D perhaps matching TRBD1 (6 bases). CDR1 is MNHEY, CDR2 SVGAGI, per germline. Trimming removed 6 bases from V and 9 bases from J, with 15 bases in between. CDR3 length: 14 amino acids.